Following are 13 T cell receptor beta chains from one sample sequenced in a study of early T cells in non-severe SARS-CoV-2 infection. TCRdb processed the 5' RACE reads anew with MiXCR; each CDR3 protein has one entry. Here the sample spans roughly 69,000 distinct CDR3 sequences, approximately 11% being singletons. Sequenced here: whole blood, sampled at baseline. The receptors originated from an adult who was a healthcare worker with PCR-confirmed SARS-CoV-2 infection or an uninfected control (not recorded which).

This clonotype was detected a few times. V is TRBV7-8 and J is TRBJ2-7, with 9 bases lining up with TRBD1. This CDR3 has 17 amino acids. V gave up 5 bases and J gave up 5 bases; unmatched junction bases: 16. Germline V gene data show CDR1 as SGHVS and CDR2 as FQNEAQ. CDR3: CASSPREPGQGTNEQYF. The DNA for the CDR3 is TGTGCCAGCAGCCCCCGCGAACCGGGACAGGGTACTAACGAGCAGTACTTC.

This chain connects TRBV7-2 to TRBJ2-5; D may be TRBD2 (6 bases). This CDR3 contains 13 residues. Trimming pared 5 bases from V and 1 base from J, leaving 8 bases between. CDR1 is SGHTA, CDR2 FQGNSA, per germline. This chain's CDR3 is CASSRDFQETQYF. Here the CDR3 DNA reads TGTGCCAGCAGCCGGGACTTCCAAGAGACCCAGTACTTC.

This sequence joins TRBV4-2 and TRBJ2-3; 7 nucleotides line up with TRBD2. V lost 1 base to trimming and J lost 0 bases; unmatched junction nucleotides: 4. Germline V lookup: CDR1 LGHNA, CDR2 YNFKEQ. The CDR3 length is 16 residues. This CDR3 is CASSQGASGSTDTQYF. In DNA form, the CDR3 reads TGTGCCAGCAGCCAAGGGGCTAGCGGTAGCACAGATACGCAGTATTTT.

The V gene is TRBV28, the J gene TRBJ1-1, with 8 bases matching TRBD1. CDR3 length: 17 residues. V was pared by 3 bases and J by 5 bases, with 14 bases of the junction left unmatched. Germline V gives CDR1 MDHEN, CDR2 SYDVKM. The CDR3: CASSFGDRITGWTEAFF. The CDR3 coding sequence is TGTGCCAGCAGTTTCGGGGACAGGATCACCGGTTGGACTGAAGCTTTCTTT.

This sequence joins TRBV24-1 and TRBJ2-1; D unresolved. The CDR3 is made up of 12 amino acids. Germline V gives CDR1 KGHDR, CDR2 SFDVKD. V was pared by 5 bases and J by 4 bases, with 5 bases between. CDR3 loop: CATSGVYNEQFF. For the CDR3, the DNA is TGTGCCACCAGTGGGGTTTACAATGAGCAGTTCTTC.

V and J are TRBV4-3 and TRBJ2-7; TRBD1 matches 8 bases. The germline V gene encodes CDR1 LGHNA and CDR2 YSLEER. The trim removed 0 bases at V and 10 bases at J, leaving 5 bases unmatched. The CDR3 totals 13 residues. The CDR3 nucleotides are TGCGCCAGCAGCCAAGATTGGGGACAGGAACAGTACTTC. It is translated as CASSQDWGQEQYF.

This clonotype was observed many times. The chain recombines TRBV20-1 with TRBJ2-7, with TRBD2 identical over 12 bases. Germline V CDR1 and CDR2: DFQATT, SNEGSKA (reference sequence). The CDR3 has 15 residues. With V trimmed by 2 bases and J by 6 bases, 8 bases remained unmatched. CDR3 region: CSARNRLAGVVEQYF. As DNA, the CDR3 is TGCAGTGCTAGAAACCGACTAGCGGGAGTGGTCGAGCAGTACTTC.

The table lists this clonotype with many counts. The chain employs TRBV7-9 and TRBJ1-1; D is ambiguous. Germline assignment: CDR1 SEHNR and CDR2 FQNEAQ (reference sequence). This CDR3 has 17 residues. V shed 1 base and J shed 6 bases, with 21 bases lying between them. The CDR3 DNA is TGTGCCAGCAGCTTAGGCTCCCGGACTCGGGGAGGACCTGAAGCTTTCTTT. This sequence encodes CASSLGSRTRGGPEAFF.

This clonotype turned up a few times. DNA for the CDR3: TGTGCCAGCAGCTTAGCGCACGGGCCCACAGATACGCAGTATTTT. Residues: CASSLAHGPTDTQYF. This chain links TRBV7-8 with TRBJ2-3; no clear D. In germline, CDR1 is SGHVS, CDR2 FQNEAQ. This CDR3 contains 15 residues. The V and J ends lost 0 bases and 2 bases respectively, with 9 bases between them.

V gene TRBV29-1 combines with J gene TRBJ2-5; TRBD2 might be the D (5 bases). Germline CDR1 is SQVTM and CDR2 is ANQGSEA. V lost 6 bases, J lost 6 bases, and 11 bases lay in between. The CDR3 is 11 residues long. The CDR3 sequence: CSVRAEKTQYF. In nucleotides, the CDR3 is TGCAGCGTCCGAGCGGAGAAGACCCAGTACTTC.

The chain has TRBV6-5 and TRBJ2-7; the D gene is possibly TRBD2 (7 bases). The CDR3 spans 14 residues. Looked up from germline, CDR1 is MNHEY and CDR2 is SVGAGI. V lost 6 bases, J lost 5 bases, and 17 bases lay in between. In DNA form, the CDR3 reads TGTGCCAGCAGGGCACCGGGGGGCTTGGACGAGCAGTACTTC. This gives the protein CASRAPGGLDEQYF.

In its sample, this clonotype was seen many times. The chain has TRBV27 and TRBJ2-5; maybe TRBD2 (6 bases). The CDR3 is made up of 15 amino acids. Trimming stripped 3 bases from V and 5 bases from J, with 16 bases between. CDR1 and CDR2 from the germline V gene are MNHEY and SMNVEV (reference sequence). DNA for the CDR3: TGTGCCAGCAGTTTGGGGACTCCTCCGGGGGAGACCCAGTACTTC. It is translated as CASSLGTPPGETQYF.

CDR3 nucleotide sequence: TGCAGCGTTGAAGGGCCTAGCGGGAGGGCCCTCAGGCCAGATACGCAGTATTTT. Its translation is CSVEGPSGRALRPDTQYF. The V gene is TRBV29-1, the J gene TRBJ2-3, with 12 bases that match TRBD2. With V trimmed by 1 base and J by 4 bases, 12 bases remained unmatched. The CDR3 sequence is 18 residues long. CDR1 and CDR2 from the germline V gene are SQVTM and ANQGSEA.